The T cell receptor beta chain under discussion was sequenced for a study of radiotherapy plus CTLA-4 blockade in lung cancer. Points from the study as a whole: TCR clones of tumor origin grew in blood after radiotherapy plus ipilimumab.

With 6 bases removed from V and 4 bases from J, the gap between germline ends came to 11 bases. The CDR3 is 13 amino acids. Germline assignment: CDR1 SGHNT and CDR2 YYREEE (reference sequence). Remarks on this clone: Its specificity is unknown.

Here immunoSEQ multiplex PCR was the method, and the copy in TCRdb shows in-frame clones only, minus some. This sample yields 130,000 or so clones, of which about 90% are seen a single time; approximately 6.6% belongs to the top ten. V usage is TRBV5-4 and J usage is TRBJ1-3, with D tentatively TRBD1 (5 bases). The sample consisted of peripheral blood, taken from a patient treated with radiotherapy plus ipilimumab. This receptor was obtained from a human donor with non-small cell lung cancer that progressed on radiotherapy plus ipilimumab. In DNA form, the CDR3 reads TGTGCCAGCACGAGATGGGGCGGAAACACCATATATTTT. Amino acids: CASTRWGGNTIYF.